This entry lists 23 T cell receptor beta chains sequenced from one sample in a study of T-cell reconstitution after alpha-beta-depleted transplantation in children (dated by TCRdb to the mid-2010s). Libraries were made using PCR. The sequencing machine was an Illumina HiSeq 2500. Molecular barcoding was employed in the preparation of TCR libraries, with unique molecular identifiers being used to normalize TCRbeta repertoire quantification. TCRdb reprocessing: public reads trimmed at Q25 with fastp, clones called with MiXCR, in-frame beta chains kept. A single entry per CDR3 protein holds the most common genes and DNA from its merged rows. For this sample the table gives about 360,000 distinct CDR3 sequences, of which about 14% were detected only once. Around 4.1% of the sample rests with the top ten. This material consisted of PBMCs, taken from the stem cell graft. Every receptor here comes from a human donor who donated a stem cell graft to a child with Fanconi anemia.

The rearrangement links TRBV6-5 to TRBJ1-2; unclear D gene. CDR3 length: 12 amino acids. Germline assignment: CDR1 MNHEY and CDR2 SVGAGI. Trimming shortened V by 2 bases and J by 5 bases, and 6 bases separated the two germline ends. This CDR3 reads CASSYVGYGYTF. The CDR3 DNA is TGTGCCAGCAGTTACGTCGGGTATGGCTACACCTTC.

This clonotype was detected ten times or more. V usage is TRBV12-3 or TRBV12-4 and J usage is TRBJ2-7; D might be TRBD1 or TRBD2, each matching 5 bases. The V and J ends lost 3 bases and 2 bases respectively, with 8 bases between them. The CDR3 has 13 residues. The CDR3 DNA follows: TGTGCCAGCAGTTTGGGACCAGCCTACGAGCAGTACGTC. Translated, it gives CASSLGPAYEQYV.

In its sample, this clonotype was seen a few times. The rearrangement links TRBV18 to TRBJ1-1; perhaps TRBD1 as D (5 bases). The length of the CDR3 is 15 residues. Trimming took off 4 bases at V and 6 bases at J, with 18 bases between the two ends. CDR1 and CDR2 from the germline V gene are KGHSH and LQKENI. CDR3 nucleotides: TGTGCCAGCTCACAACAAGGGACCGCCGAAGCTGAAGCTTTCTTT. As protein: CASSQQGTAEAEAFF.

The chain couples TRBV5-6 to TRBJ2-3; possible D gene TRBD2, 6 bases. The CDR3 extends over 16 amino acids. Looked up from germline, CDR1 is SGHDT and CDR2 is YYEEEE. The V and J ends lost 2 bases and 2 bases respectively, with 15 bases between them. The CDR3 loop is CASSFGGWSDTDTQYF. The CDR3 DNA sequence: TGTGCCAGCAGCTTCGGGGGTTGGAGCGACACAGATACGCAGTATTTT.

This clonotype was counted ten times or more. The chain joins TRBV7-9 to TRBJ1-2; D is undetermined. Per germline, CDR1 SEHNR and CDR2 FQNEAQ (reference sequence). The CDR3 runs to 15 residues. The ends were cut back, 5 bases at V and 4 bases at J, with 17 bases in the middle. CDR3 in DNA: TGTGCCAGCAGCCCAGCCTTGGTTCGGAGCTATGGCTACACCTTC. Encoded protein: CASSPALVRSYGYTF.

This clonotype was seen more than once but under ten times. The chain couples TRBV29-1 to TRBJ1-1; D unclear. Germline values: CDR1 SQVTM, CDR2 ANQGSEA. The length of the CDR3 is 10 residues. Trimming shortened V by 5 bases and J by 8 bases, and 9 bases separated the two germline ends. The CDR3 reads CSVLQLEAFF. CDR3 coding DNA: TGCAGCGTTCTCCAGTTAGAAGCTTTCTTT.

This clonotype occurred many times. V gene TRBV2 combines with J gene TRBJ2-7, with D possibly called TRBD1 or TRBD2 (5 bases each). V dropped 4 bases and J dropped 5 bases, with 15 bases sitting between them. CDR1 is SNHLY and CDR2 is FYNNEI in the germline V gene. This CDR3 contains 14 residues. DNA of the CDR3: TGTGCCAGCAGTGGCTACCGGGACGCCGACGAGCAGTACTTC. It translates to CASSGYRDADEQYF.

This clonotype was seen at least ten times. The V and J genes are TRBV5-1 and TRBJ2-7, with 7 bases that match TRBD1. The CDR3 runs to 13 residues. The germline CDR1 and CDR2 sequences are SGHRS and YFSETQ. The V segment lost 4 bases and the J segment 4 bases; nucleotides outside the gene matches: 5. CDR3 sequence (DNA): TGCGCCAGCAGCCCCCAGGGACAGTACGAGCAGTACTTC. Its translation: CASSPQGQYEQYF.

This chain uses TRBV12-3 or TRBV12-4 with TRBJ1-5; D ambiguous. V lost 6 bases to trimming and J lost 0 bases, with 12 bases between them. The CDR3 is 15 amino acids. The chain's CDR3 is CASSYLRDSNQPQHF. DNA for the CDR3: TGTGCCAGCAGCTACCTACGCGATAGCAATCAGCCCCAGCATTTT.

Concerning this clonotype itself: It may be a read error: a sequence one base away is much more abundant. The CDR3 protein is CSVEGGGTEVFF. For the CDR3, the DNA is TGCAGCGTTGAAGGGGGTGGCACTGAAGTTTTCTTT. V is TRBV29-1 and J is TRBJ1-1; D ambiguous. The CDR3 is made up of 12 amino acids. Germline V gene sequence: CDR1 SQVTM, CDR2 ANQGSEA.

This clonotype was counted only a few times. This sequence joins TRBV29-1 and TRBJ2-3; D is undetermined. The germline CDR1 and CDR2 sequences are SQVTM and ANQGSEA. V lost 4 bases to trimming and J lost 7 bases, with 18 bases between them. The CDR3 length is 14 residues. CDR3: CSVGSTVSMNTQYF. For the CDR3, the DNA is TGCAGCGTTGGGTCGACGGTATCAATGAATACGCAGTATTTT.

The J gene is TRBJ2-2, the V gene TRBV28, with D perhaps given as TRBD1 or TRBD2 (5 bases each). The V end lost 3 bases, the J end lost 6 bases, and 17 bases lay between the germline ends. The V gene's germline CDR1 is MDHEN and CDR2 SYDVKM. The CDR3 is 16 residues long. The CDR3 region has the DNA TGTGCCAGCAGTTTCGGGGCCCTCATTCGACCCGGGGAGCTGTTTTTT. This codes for CASSFGALIRPGELFF.

Many counts were recorded for this clonotype. The chain is built from TRBV4-3 and TRBJ2-5; 7 bases fit TRBD1. Germline lookup yields CDR1 LGHNA and CDR2 YSLEER. The CDR3 contains 15 residues. V was pared by 3 bases and J by 9 bases, with 13 bases of the junction left unmatched. The CDR3 bases are TGCGCCAGCAGCCATGCCACAGGGGCCGAGGGGGCCCAGTACTTC. Amino acids: CASSHATGAEGAQYF.

The chain recombines TRBV24-1 with TRBJ2-1; 7 bases are shared with TRBD2. Germline V gene data show CDR1 as KGHDR and CDR2 as SFDVKD. This CDR3 contains 16 residues. Losses at the gene ends were 5 bases for V and 0 bases for J; bases not matched to a gene: 6. The CDR3, as DNA: TGTGCCACCAGTGGGGGGGGTCAGGGCTCCTACAATGAGCAGTTCTTC. Translation gives CATSGGGQGSYNEQFF.

This clonotype was picked up a small number of times. V and J are TRBV7-9 and TRBJ1-1; no clear D. V was pared by 1 base and J by 4 bases, with 16 bases between. This CDR3 is 16 amino acids long. Germline assignment: CDR1 SEHNR and CDR2 FQNEAQ (reference sequence). CDR3 region: CASSLGRSQRSTEAFF. The CDR3 bases are TGTGCCAGCAGCTTAGGGCGAAGCCAGAGGAGCACTGAAGCTTTCTTT.

In this sample, this clonotype turned up many times. The genes are TRBV9 and TRBJ2-3, with no clear D. Trimming cost V 0 bases and J 4 bases, with 6 bases left between them. The V gene's germline CDR1 is SGDLS and CDR2 YYNGEE. This CDR3 is 13 amino acids long. The CDR3 region is CASSVASADTQYF. DNA of the CDR3: TGTGCCAGCAGCGTAGCCTCGGCAGATACGCAGTATTTT.

The V and J genes are TRBV7-6 and TRBJ2-5; D call uncertain. This CDR3 has 19 amino acids. V shed 1 base and J shed 0 bases, with 21 bases lying between them. Germline V gene lookup returns CDR1 SGHVS and CDR2 FNYEAQ. In nucleotides, the CDR3 is TGTGCCAGCAGCTTAGTTAGCCCCCCGGATCTCCTGTACCAAGAGACCCAGTACTTC. It codes for CASSLVSPPDLLYQETQYF.

This clonotype has a count of ten or more. This rearrangement joins TRBV3-1 to TRBJ2-6; 12 nucleotides line up with TRBD1. This CDR3 comprises 14 residues. Germline assignment: CDR1 LGHDT and CDR2 YNNKEL (reference sequence). Trimming took 4 bases from V and 14 from J; bases not matched to a gene: 6. The CDR3 here is CASSLGTGGSFLTF. As DNA, the CDR3 is TGTGCCAGCAGCCTCGGGACAGGGGGCTCCTTCCTGACTTTC.

Many counts were recorded for this clonotype. The rearrangement uses TRBV12-3 or TRBV12-4 and TRBJ1-5; D unclear. CDR3 length equals 13 residues. V lost 8 bases and J 0 bases, leaving 8 bases between the germline ends. The CDR3 DNA reads as TGTGCCAGCTTGGGTAATAGCAATCAGCCCCAGCATTTT. Its protein product is CASLGNSNQPQHF.

This clonotype has at least ten counts. The chain couples TRBV14 to TRBJ2-7; 8 bases line up with TRBD1. CDR3 size: 13 residues. Germline-derived CDR1 and CDR2 are SGHDN and FVKESK. The J segment lost 4 bases and the V segment lost 9 bases, leaving 8 bases of the junction unmatched. CDR3 region: CASYRTGTYEQYF. The CDR3 nucleotides read TGTGCCAGTTACCGGACAGGGACTTACGAGCAGTACTTC. The complete variable domain, with remaining parts taken from reference TRBV14 and TRBJ2-7, reads EAGVTQFPSHSVIEKGQTVTLRCDPISGHDNLYWYRRVMGKEIKFLLHFVKESKQDESGMPNNRFLAERTGGTYSTLKVQPAELEDSGVYFCASYRTGTYEQYFGPGTRLTVT.

This clonotype was counted ten times or more. This rearrangement joins TRBV3-1 to TRBJ2-1; 7 bases map to TRBD2. V dropped 0 bases and J dropped 9; count of bases not matched to a gene: 11. The CDR3 has 16 amino acids. The germline CDR1 and CDR2 sequences are LGHDT and YNNKEL (reference sequence). The CDR3 coding sequence is TGTGCCAGCAGCCAAGATAATGTGAGACTAGCACGTGAGCAGTTCTTC. The encoded protein is CASSQDNVRLAREQFF.

The genes are TRBV7-9 and TRBJ2-3, with 10 bases that match TRBD1. Losses at the gene ends were 4 bases for V and 7 bases for J; bases not matched to a gene: 11. The CDR3 runs to 16 residues. CDR1 is SEHNR, CDR2 FQNEAQ, per germline (reference sequence). The CDR3 reads CASSYLLTGGKNTQYF. The CDR3, as DNA: TGTGCCAGCAGCTACCTACTGACAGGGGGCAAAAATACGCAGTATTTT.

This clonotype was detected ten times or more. The CDR3 is CACDTPGQLHYGYTF. The DNA of the CDR3 is TGTGCCTGCGATACTCCGGGACAGCTACACTATGGCTACACCTTC. J is TRBJ1-2 and V is TRBV30; 7 bases map to TRBD1. The J segment lost 3 bases and the V segment lost 6 bases, leaving 13 bases of the junction unmatched. CDR3 length: 15 residues. Germline loops: CDR1 GTSNPN, CDR2 SVGIG (reference sequence).